The rows below give T cell receptor beta chains drawn from one sample of a study of blood T cell repertoires in COVID-19. Profiled with immunoSEQ multiplex PCR; TCRdb holds only in-frame clones, not every one. The sample has 270,000 or so clones, over 75% seen once; the top ten hold around 7.8%. Input material: peripheral blood. Receptors originate from a human donor in a cohort sampled during active COVID-19. Both conserved end residues are trimmed from each CDR3.

V gene	J gene	CDR3 protein
TRBV29-1	TRBJ2-7	SVESQGGEQY
TRBV3-1/TRBV3-2	TRBJ1-2	ASSQDGLISGNGYT
TRBV5-8	TRBJ2-7	ASSRKTGYRAYEQY
TRBV27	TRBJ2-3	ASSSPTASKGGDTQY
TRBV7-6	TRBJ1-3	ASSLAPLIGNTIY
TRBV6-1	TRBJ2-1	ASSAEDPGTPNYNEQF
TRBV5-4	TRBJ1-2	ASSWRPLSAGGYT
TRBV7-9	TRBJ2-1	ASSLALGGGSSSYNEQF
TRBV5-6	TRBJ1-6	ASSLGQIYNSPLH
TRBV11-3	TRBJ2-1	ASSLGWTSGGVDYNEQF
TRBV5-4	TRBJ2-7	ASSLGRSSYEQY
TRBV2	TRBJ2-7	ASSAGLTSSYEQY
TRBV5-1	TRBJ2-7	ASSASSSGAYEQY
TRBV9	TRBJ2-7	ASPPFGRGLYEQY
TRBV6-5	TRBJ1-6	ASSPSLNNSPLH
TRBV7-9	TRBJ1-4	ASSPGGLLDEKLF
TRBV6-2/TRBV6-3	TRBJ2-1	ASSAPLKQF
TRBV19	TRBJ2-5	ASSVLPRLAGQETQY
TRBV7-8	TRBJ1-4	ASSEGIGNGRGEKLF
TRBV11-2	TRBJ1-3	ASSLDSFSGNTIY
TRBV7-2	TRBJ2-1	ASSIGRAQNEQF
TRBV18	TRBJ2-1	ASSRSGSMNEQF
TRBV7-9	TRBJ2-7	ASSNAGVNYEQY
TRBV6-1	TRBJ1-2	ASSEAQGSYT
TRBV6-2/TRBV6-3	TRBJ1-5	ASSYLGRSNQPQH
TRBV6-5	TRBJ1-6	ASSPGTGRNSPLH
TRBV5-1	TRBJ2-5	ASSLHPPQETQY
TRBV7-9	TRBJ1-2	ASSSKKTGPDNYGYT
TRBV12-3/TRBV12-4	TRBJ1-2	ASSFDRGYGYT
TRBV5-1	TRBJ2-7	ASSAGTAEDEQY
TRBV3-1/TRBV3-2	TRBJ2-7	ASSLSSEQY
TRBV28	TRBJ2-7	ASSLGGPYEQY
TRBV5-1	TRBJ2-5	ASSLGVAGGPGTQY
TRBV5-1	TRBJ2-3	ATRQGQLTDTQY
TRBV28	TRBJ1-2	ASSPGGFGYT